This TCR beta chain was sequenced for a study of cytomegalovirus exposure and HLA in healthy donors. With respect to this clone: Its antigen is still unknown. Germline is not matched at one junction end, which may reflect a read error.

Researchers ran the PCR with 60 Vbeta and 13 Jbeta primers. The table came from immunoSEQ multiplex PCR; TCRdb's copy has only in-frame clones and leaves some out. The table lists about 130,000 clones, approximately 80% of them singletons. Overall study results and limits: The CMV antigen specificity of a few CMV-associated chains was confirmed through in vitro analysis. Later analysis showed TCR association rates varying by HLA locus, highest for DRB1 and lowest for HLA-C. In a later analysis, at a false discovery rate of 0.05, some 15,000 TCR beta sequences were associated with HLA alleles. TCR beta chain V- and J-gene trimming was linked, in a later analysis, to a missense variant in DCLRE1C.

Per the germline V gene, CDR1 is SEHNR and CDR2 is FQNEAQ (reference sequence). CDR3 length equals 13 residues. This chain joins TRBV7-9 and TRBJ1-1; D unclear. The receptor was derived from a girl aged 2 to 10 in good health and CMV-seronegative. The sample was PBMCs. CDR3 sequence (DNA): TGTTCCAGCAGCTTCGGGAGGAACACTGAAGCTTTCTTT. It encodes CSSSFGRNTEAFF. Full variable domain (remainder filled in from reference TRBV7-9 and TRBJ1-1): DTGVSQNPRHKITKRGQNVTFRCDPISEHNRLYWYRQTLGQGPEFLTYFQNEAQLEKSRLLSDRFSAERPKGSFSTLEIQRTEQGDSAMYLCSSSFGRNTEAFFGQGTRLTVV.